This entry features one TCR beta chain sequence. This clone was seen once. This receptor's antigen is unknown. Base-call qualities are not available, and no considerably larger clone is one nucleotide away. This entry belongs to a study of T cell responses to AZD1222 COVID-19 vaccine (dated by TCRdb to about 2021). Regarding the study in general: AZD1222 recipients whose second dose came at about 4 weeks and those whose second dose came at about 12 weeks were combined into one group, since spike-specific TCR depth and breadth did not differ between the two schedules. A total of approximately 240 trial participants underwent TCR sequencing, of whom nearly 210 had received two doses of AZD1222 and around 25 had received two doses of the MenACWY control vaccine. Trial participants were enrolled by age into 18-55, 56-69 and 70-plus year subgroups, with roughly 160, 29 and 62 TCR-sequenced participants respectively. Summary of the overall study and its limitations: After two AZD1222 doses, spike-specific TCR breadth and depth were significantly higher than at day 0 and than in MenACWY recipients. Participants were mostly white British, with more females than males. The authors suggested clonal diversity may have been underestimated. Because no day 14 peak-response samples were available, repertoires were characterized only after the peak T cell response. The 56-69-year group was small, and its depth increase did not reach significance, likely because of low power. Reportedly, almost half of the unique spike-specific TCRs recognized epitopes lying outside the regions that are mutated in the B.1.351 and B.1.1.7 variants. Conclusions about previously exposed vaccinees are limited, since just a handful of AZD1222 recipients were seropositive for SARS-CoV-2 at baseline. The whole spike protein was spanned by vaccine-associated CD4 TCRs, and dominant responses were seen in regions 160-218 and 743-854.

The CDR3 regions of human TCRbeta chains were analyzed by immunosequencing. From the authors' description of their analysis: TCRs in the repertoires were matched against a reference library of SARS-CoV-2-specific TCRs that had been generated with the MIRA antigen-specificity platform. Breadth was defined as the fraction of unique TCRs that were SARS-CoV-2-associated. Depth was defined as the fraction of total T cells that were SARS-CoV-2-associated. Each spike-specific TCR was assigned to its reactive spike region and to a CD4 or CD8 class using the MIRA data. Log10-transformed breadth and depth values were compared by one-way ANOVA with Sidak's multiple comparisons tests. Held by TCRdb, this immuneACCESS table contains in-frame sequences only and omits some clones. Under half of the omission traces to an unresolved V gene where checked; the cause of the rest is unknown. V and J calls and clone size come straight from that table; D and trimming were deduced from the DNA. The table for this sample lists about 120,000 clones; roughly 90% of them were counted only once. 8.4% of the sample belongs to the ten largest clones.

What the time point label conveys for this sample: baseline before first vaccination. Vaccinee samples came from UK trials COV001 and COV002, including a single-blind randomized controlled phase 2/3 trial of AZD1222 (ChAdOx1 nCoV-19) in healthy adults. For TCRbeta chain sequencing, PBMC samples from trial participants were taken at day 0 and at day 28 after the second dose. The V end loses 4 bases and the J end loses 4 bases, and a stretch of 13 bases separates them. The CDR3, cysteine through phenylalanine, is 14 amino acids long. The DNA shown is the 42-base CDR3, in frame from base 1. The germline V gene yields MNHEY for CDR1 and SVGEGT for CDR2.

The specimen comprised peripheral blood, sampled on day 0 of AZD1222 vaccination. Here the chain combines TRBV6-2 or TRBV6-3 and TRBJ1-1; no confident D gene assignment can be made. The sequence was collected from an adult in good health. The nucleotides are TGTGCCAGCAGTTTACGGGTTTTCGGCACTGAAGCTTTCTTT. Protein translation: CASSLRVFGTEAFF.